This T cell receptor (beta chain) was observed in a study of vaccination and CD4 T cells after COVID-19. Across the study: Six male and four female convalescents took part, two of them Hispanic. SARS-CoV-2, HCoV-NL63, HCoV-OC43 and HCoV-229E supplied the overlapping spike peptides used to stimulate cells.

Sequence data for DNA of cultured CD4+ T cells were generated by the Oncomine TCR Beta short-read assay. TCRdb re-called the PCR reads through MiXCR, storing one row per CDR3 protein. The data contain 10,000 or so distinct CDR3 sequences, approximately 29% of them singletons. Documented treatment: roughly 11-day PBMC culture with coronavirus spike peptide pools or control peptides (ViraFEST assay). These CD4+ T cells came from approximately ten-day cultures by negative selection. The CDR3 length is 15 residues. V lost 4 bases to trimming and J lost 2 bases; unmatched junction nucleotides: 7. Germline CDR1 MDHEN, CDR2 SYDVKM. This clonotype has only a few counts. Its specificity is unknown.

The chain is built from TRBV28 and TRBJ1-2, with TRBD1 identical over 7 bases. Sample: CD4+ T cells from blood, cultured in vitro, taken after SARS-CoV-2 vaccination. The sequence derives from a human donor who had recovered from COVID-19. In nucleotides, the CDR3 is TGTGCCAGCAGTTCCCTAACGACAGGGAACTATGGCTACACCTTC. This sequence encodes CASSSLTTGNYGYTF.